This T cell receptor beta chain comes out of a study of cytomegalovirus exposure and HLA in healthy donors. Overall study results and limits: When the data were analyzed later, several of the most significant clusters appeared to be linked to common viral pathogens. More clonal expansion characterized HLA-associated TCR beta chains than equally common others in a later analysis.

Researchers ran the PCR with 60 Vbeta and 13 Jbeta primers. Measured with immunoSEQ multiplex PCR; TCRdb has only the in-frame clones, and not every one. The clone table shows 180,000 or so clones, with the ten largest holding approximately 0.82%. The junction had 2 bases not matched to a gene; V was cut back by 2 bases and J by 3 bases. Per the germline V gene, CDR1 is SGHRS and CDR2 is YFSETQ. CDR3 length: 14 residues. As concerns this clone: The antigen is unknown. This CDR3 is also generated by other DNA sequences in the sample.

The chain has TRBV5-1 and TRBJ2-5; 9 bases are a match to TRBD1. The clonotype was recovered from a woman younger than 30 in good health and CMV-seropositive. Source material: PBMCs. DNA for the CDR3: TGCGCCAGCAGCTTAGGGACAGGGAAAGAGACCCAGTACTTC. It translates to CASSLGTGKETQYF.